Listed here are 18 T cell receptor beta chains from one sample, sequenced in a study of cytomegalovirus exposure and HLA in healthy donors. The PCR made use of 60 Vbeta and 13 Jbeta primers. Profiled with immunoSEQ multiplex PCR; TCRdb holds only in-frame clones, not every one. The data contain under 150,000 clones, approximately 80% of them singletons. The sequenced sample consisted of PBMCs. The receptors derive from a man aged 50 or older in good health and CMV-seronegative.

The rearrangement links TRBV30 to TRBJ1-1, with a tentative D call TRBD1 (6 bases). The V gene lost 4 bases and the J gene lost 4 bases, with 10 bases spanning the gap. Per the germline V gene, CDR1 is GTSNPN and CDR2 is SVGIG (reference sequence). The CDR3 is 12 amino acids. The CDR3 region is CAWTVGGTEAFF. The CDR3 DNA follows: TGTGCCTGGACTGTAGGGGGCACTGAAGCTTTCTTT. Based on the CDR3 plus reference TRBV30 and TRBJ1-1, the full variable domain is SQTIHQWPATLVQPVGSPLSLECTVEGTSNPNLYWYRQAAGRGLQLLFYSVGIGQISSEVPQNLSASRPQDRQFILSSKKLLLSDSGFYLCAWTVGGTEAFFGQGTRLTVV.

This clone was seen a handful of times. This chain links TRBV5-6 with TRBJ2-1, with D tentatively TRBD1 (6 bases). The germline V gene has CDR1 SGHDT and CDR2 YYEEEE. Trimming removed 6 bases at V and 3 bases at J, with 10 bases between. The CDR3 is made up of 13 amino acids. The CDR3, as DNA: TGTGCCAGCACCGGACAGCTCTACAATGAGCAGTTCTTC. It yields the protein CASTGQLYNEQFF.

The V gene is TRBV5-1, the J gene TRBJ2-1; D may be TRBD1 (5 bases). V lost 4 bases, J lost 7 bases, and 21 bases lay in between. There are 16 residues in the CDR3. Per germline, CDR1 SGHRS and CDR2 YFSETQ. The DNA of the CDR3 is TGCGCCAGCAGCCTCAGATGGGGCCTCCCAGGAAATGAGCAGTTCTTC. The encoded protein is CASSLRWGLPGNEQFF. Combining the CDR3 with reference TRBV5-1 and TRBJ2-1 gives the whole variable domain KAGVTQTPRYLIKTRGQQVTLSCSPISGHRSVSWYQQTPGQGLQFLFEYFSETQRNKGNFPGRFSGRQFSNSRSEMNVSTLELGDSALYLCASSLRWGLPGNEQFFGPGTRLTVL.

The CDR3 sequence is CAWSVRGNTEAFF. Here the CDR3 DNA reads TGTGCCTGGAGTGTACGGGGGAACACTGAAGCTTTCTTT. The genes are TRBV30 and TRBJ1-1; D is uncertain. The germline V and J ends were trimmed by 0 bases and 1 base, with 6 bases remaining between them. The CDR3 extends over 13 amino acids. CDR1 and CDR2 from the germline V gene are GTSNPN and SVGIG (reference sequence).

V and J are TRBV7-6 and TRBJ2-3, with TRBD2 identical over 7 bases. The V and J ends lost 5 bases and 2 bases, in that order; junction bases with no gene match: 13. The CDR3 runs to 17 residues. Germline CDR1 SGHVS, CDR2 FNYEAQ. The CDR3 here is CASSPRSASGLTDTQYF. CDR3 nucleotides: TGTGCCAGCAGCCCCCGTTCGGCTAGCGGACTCACAGATACGCAGTATTTT.

The gene calls are TRBV21-1 and TRBJ1-1. TRBV21-1 is reported as a pseudogene. This CDR3 has 14 amino acids. The CDR3 region has the DNA TGTGCCAGCAGCAAAGGGAGAGACGCGGGCGAAGCTTTCTTT. This encodes CASSKGRDAGEAFF.

The CDR3 nucleotides read TGTGCCACCAGCAGAGATAACACCGTGAACACTGAAGCTTTCTTT. Translation: CATSRDNTVNTEAFF. The chain employs TRBV15 and TRBJ1-1; D is uncertain. Looked up from germline, CDR1 is LNHNV and CDR2 is YYDKDF (reference sequence). V shed 0 bases and J shed 0 bases, with 8 bases lying between them. CDR3 length: 15 residues.

V is TRBV6-1 and J is TRBJ1-4; D gene ambiguous. Germline V CDR1 and CDR2: MNHNS, SASEGT. V was cut by 4 bases and J by 4 bases, with 13 bases left in between. The CDR3 runs to 15 residues. Here the CDR3 reads CASSVVRRDNEKLFF. In DNA form, the CDR3 reads TGTGCCAGCAGTGTAGTCCGGAGGGATAATGAAAAACTGTTTTTT.

The chain links TRBV5-1 to TRBJ2-7; possibly TRBD1 for D (6 bases). This CDR3 region has 14 residues. With 3 bases removed from V and 0 bases from J, the gap between germline ends came to 10 bases. The germline gives CDR1 SGHRS, CDR2 YFSETQ. CDR3 sequence: CASSYGQFSYEQYF. The CDR3 DNA reads as TGCGCCAGCAGCTACGGACAGTTCTCCTACGAGCAGTACTTC.

This rearrangement joins TRBV5-6 to TRBJ1-1; TRBD1 matches 10 bases. This CDR3 spans 14 amino acids. V shed 1 base and J 4 bases; nucleotides not matched to a gene: 1. Germline V gene data show CDR1 as SGHDT and CDR2 as YYEEEE. The CDR3 spells CASSLWDRGTEAFF. CDR3 coding DNA: TGTGCCAGCAGCTTGTGGGACAGGGGCACTGAAGCTTTCTTT.

The genes are TRBV5-1 and TRBJ2-3, with TRBD1 as a possible D gene (6 bases). The CDR3 contains 16 residues. Trimming stripped 1 base from V and 0 bases from J, with 12 bases between. The germline V gene has CDR1 SGHRS and CDR2 YFSETQ. CDR3 residues: CASSLTGTGSTDTQYF. The CDR3 DNA is TGCGCCAGCAGCTTGACGGGAACAGGGAGCACAGATACGCAGTATTTT.

V and J are TRBV4-1 and TRBJ1-6, with D uncertain. Trimming took off 1 base at V and 0 bases at J, with 7 bases between the two ends. The CDR3 length is 16 residues. Germline lookup yields CDR1 MGHRA and CDR2 YSYEKL. CDR3 sequence reads: CASSQVADSYNSPLHF. The CDR3 nucleotides are TGCGCCAGCAGCCAAGTGGCGGACTCCTATAATTCACCCCTCCACTTT.

The V gene is TRBV19, the J gene TRBJ1-2; the match to TRBD1 covers 8 bases. Losses at the gene ends were 5 bases for V and 7 bases for J; bases not matched to a gene: 12. The germline V gene has CDR1 LNHDA and CDR2 SQIVND (reference sequence). CDR3 length equals 15 residues. Written as DNA, the CDR3 is TGTGCCAGTAGTCTCTTACAGGGGGGGGCGTCTGGCTACACCTTC. Protein sequence: CASSLLQGGASGYTF.

The chain combines TRBV7-8 with TRBJ2-5, with a possible D match to TRBD2 (5 bases). V lost 3 bases and J lost 0, with 14 bases in between. CDR1 SGHVS and CDR2 FQNEAQ come from the germline V gene. The CDR3 has 16 amino acids. CDR3 in DNA: TGTGCCAGCAGCTTCTTCGAGGGCGGACACCAAGAGACCCAGTACTTC. Translating gives CASSFFEGGHQETQYF.

CDR3 in DNA: TGTGCCAGCAGGCCAGACAGGGACGGGGAGACCCAGTACTTC. Protein: CASRPDRDGETQYF. The V call is TRBV2, the J call TRBJ2-5; TRBD1 matches 7 bases. The germline CDR1 and CDR2 sequences are SNHLY and FYNNEI. The ends lost 6 bases at V and 5 bases at J; junction bases unmatched: 9. The CDR3 covers 14 residues.

This clone was counted between two and nine times. This chain links TRBV2 with TRBJ2-1, with 11 nucleotides matching TRBD1. The germline V gene encodes CDR1 SNHLY and CDR2 FYNNEI. J gave up 10 bases and V 7 bases, and 9 bases lay outside the gene matches. The CDR3 runs 14 residues. The CDR3 sequence: CASNRRTGGHEQFF. CDR3 nucleotides: TGTGCCAGCAATCGCAGGACAGGGGGCCACGAGCAGTTCTTC.

This chain connects TRBV5-1 to TRBJ2-3; D may be TRBD2 (7 bases). V lost 4 bases to trimming and J lost 4 bases, with 16 bases between them. The CDR3 has 15 residues. Germline V gene lookup returns CDR1 SGHRS and CDR2 YFSETQ. CDR3 sequence: CASSRGASGSDTQYF. The CDR3 DNA sequence: TGCGCCAGCAGCCGGGGGGCTAGCGGATCAGATACGCAGTATTTT.

The chain is built from TRBV9 and TRBJ1-1; 11 bases are shared with TRBD1. This CDR3 has 13 amino acids. In germline, CDR1 is SGDLS, CDR2 YYNGEE. The junction had 5 bases not matched to a gene; V was cut back by 3 bases and J by 10 bases. The CDR3: CASSEGTGGRAFF. The DNA of the CDR3 is TGTGCCAGCAGCGAAGGGACAGGGGGAAGAGCTTTCTTT.